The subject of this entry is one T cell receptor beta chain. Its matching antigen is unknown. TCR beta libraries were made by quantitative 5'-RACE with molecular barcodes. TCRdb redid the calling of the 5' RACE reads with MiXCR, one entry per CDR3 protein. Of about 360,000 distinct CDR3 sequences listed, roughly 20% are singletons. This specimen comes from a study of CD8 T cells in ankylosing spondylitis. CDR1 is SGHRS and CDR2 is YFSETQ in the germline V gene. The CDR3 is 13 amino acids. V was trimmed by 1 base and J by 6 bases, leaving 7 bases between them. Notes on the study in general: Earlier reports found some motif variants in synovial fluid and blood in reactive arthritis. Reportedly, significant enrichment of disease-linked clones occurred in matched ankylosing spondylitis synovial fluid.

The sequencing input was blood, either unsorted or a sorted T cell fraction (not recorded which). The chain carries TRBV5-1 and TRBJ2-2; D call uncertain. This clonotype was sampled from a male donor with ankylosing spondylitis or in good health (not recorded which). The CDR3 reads CASSLSLAGELFF. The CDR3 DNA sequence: TGCGCCAGCAGCTTGAGTTTAGCCGGGGAGCTGTTTTTT.